Listed here is a single T cell receptor (beta chain). The data belong to a study of shared clonotypes between healthy human individuals. V dropped 5 bases and J dropped 3; count of bases not matched to a gene: 6. Germline lookup yields CDR1 MNHEY and CDR2 SMNVEV (reference sequence). The CDR3 spans 17 residues. The assay was immunoSEQ multiplex PCR, and TCRdb's table has in-frame clones only and misses some. Among some 1,100,000 clones listed, roughly 74% were seen once. Sequences were obtained from memory CD4+ T cells from PBMCs. Subset given: CD45RA-negative fraction. The chain recombines TRBV27 with TRBJ2-1, with 14 bases identical to TRBD2. The sequence derives from a man aged 18 to 29 in good health. Some clones in this sample may be carry-over from other donors' samples. The CDR3 region is CASSVRLAGGYYNEQFF. CDR3 nucleotides: TGTGCCAGCAGTGTAAGACTAGCGGGAGGGTACTACAATGAGCAGTTCTTC.